What follows are 3 T cell receptor beta chains derived from one specimen sequenced in a study of identifying expanded T cells in peripheral blood (dated by TCRdb to about 2019). Receptors were amplified or captured by the immunoSEQ multiplex PCR assay. Sourced from immuneACCESS, this table was stored by TCRdb with only in-frame sequences that have V and J called. A share of the clones is absent; for the studies checked, an unresolved V gene accounts for under half, and the remainder has no known explanation. The sample table records about 81,000 clones; roughly 84% of these occur just once. Of the sample, roughly 21% falls within the top ten clones. Sequenced: blood. These receptors all stem from a person aged 18 to 69 in good health.

This rearrangement joins TRBV27 to TRBJ2-3; no definite D call. Germline assignment: CDR1 MNHEY and CDR2 SMNVEV (reference sequence). V lost 4 bases, J lost 2 bases, and 19 bases lay in between. The CDR3 has 17 amino acids. The CDR3 is CASSSPQAEPYTDTQYF. CDR3 bases: TGTGCCAGCAGTTCCCCCCAGGCCGAACCCTACACAGATACGCAGTATTTT.

V and J are TRBV4-3 and TRBJ1-2; D is possibly TRBD1 (6 bases). V was trimmed by 1 base and J by 2 bases, leaving 14 bases between them. This CDR3 has 16 amino acids. CDR1 LGHNA and CDR2 YSLEER come from the germline V gene. The CDR3 nucleotides are TGCGCCAGCAGCCAAGGGCTGGCCGGGGGCAACTATGGCTACACCTTC. This encodes CASSQGLAGGNYGYTF.

As for this clone: This specimen includes other DNA sequences encoding the same CDR3. The V call is TRBV28, the J call TRBJ1-3; D gene uncertain. Per germline, CDR1 MDHEN and CDR2 SYDVKM. Deletions cut 2 bases from V and 1 base from J, with 6 bases between. This CDR3 spans 14 amino acids. The CDR3 is CASSLLGSGNTIYF. CDR3 DNA sequence: TGTGCCAGCAGTTTACTGGGGTCTGGAAACACCATATATTTT.